This T cell receptor beta chain came from a study of blood T cells in healthy people across ages. Each donor supplied roughly 9 milliliters of peripheral blood. A sample-barcoded 5' primer and a J-beta primer mix were used in a second PCR of roughly 7 to 12 cycles. Using its own MiXCR run on the 5' RACE reads, TCRdb lists one record per CDR3 protein. This table has 760,000 or so distinct CDR3 sequences, roughly 25% appearing once. This clonotype was seen a handful of times. The CDR3 is 13 amino acids. V was shortened by 2 bases and J by 5 bases, with 9 bases between the two germline ends. Per germline, CDR1 SNHLY and CDR2 FYNNEI. The data also belong to a second study, concerning T cells of mothers and their children. That source notes: Unrelated mother-child pairs always had slightly, but never significantly, lower normalized overlap than related pairs.

The chain combines TRBV2 with TRBJ2-5; tentative D call: TRBD2 (5 bases). This TCR derives from a boy aged 5-17 years in good health. Sequencing input: blood. CDR3 sequence (DNA): TGTGCCAGCAGTGAACTAGCCTGGGAGACCCAGTACTTC. This gives the protein CASSELAWETQYF.